The T cell receptor beta chain under discussion was sequenced for a study of glioma-infiltrating T cells. Study-wide context: Target coverage was about 4.5- to 11-fold for approximately 1 million blood T cells.

J lost 9 bases, V lost 10 bases, and 8 bases had no gene match. This CDR3 spans 13 amino acids. The germline V gene has CDR1 MNHNY and CDR2 SVGAGI (reference sequence). Points from the study as a whole: Non-neoplastic patients had below-expected tissue-blood divergence, while all gliomas exceeded expectation. CDR3 overlap between tissue and blood was very small.

Remarks on this clonotype: What it recognizes is unknown.

Amplification of TCR alpha and beta CDR3 regions from RNA used iRepertoire nested multiplex PCR. TCRdb fed the multiplex PCR reads into MiXCR, producing one record per CDR3 protein. The sample consists of about 410,000 distinct CDR3 sequences, roughly 41% of them appearing once. Sequencing was carried out using glioma tissue, nonneoplastic brain tissue, or PBMCs (not recorded which). The J gene is TRBJ2-1, the V gene TRBV6-6, with TRBD2 matching 11 bases. This sequence was found in a human donor with low-grade glioma or glioblastoma, undergoing nonglioma brain surgery, or in good health (not recorded which). The CDR3 sequence is CATLAGGGSEQFF. The CDR3 DNA follows: TGTGCCACCTTAGCGGGAGGGGGCAGTGAGCAGTTCTTC.